The rows below give T cell receptor beta chains drawn from one sample of a study of T cell repertoires in cytomegalovirus infection. TCRdb analysed the reads with MiXCR anew, one entry per CDR3 protein. The sample contains approximately 320,000 distinct CDR3 sequences, more than 8% of which appear only once. Sequenced sample: PBMCs. Every receptor here comes from a human donor in good health (CMV status not recorded). Some clones in this sample may be carry-over from other donors' samples. The CDR3 runs from the conserved cysteine through the conserved F or W. Fields, in order: J gene, V gene, CDR3 protein.

TRBJ2-7,TRBV19,CASSWLAGDEQYF
TRBJ2-1,TRBV7-6,CASSLGAGGGHEQFF
TRBJ2-5,TRBV6-2/TRBV6-3,CASSPTRRETQYF
TRBJ2-3,TRBV7-2,CASSPLRTSGGAADTQYF
TRBJ1-4,TRBV7-2,CASREGIANEKLFF
TRBJ1-5,TRBV12-3/TRBV12-4,CASSFRGSNQPQHF
TRBJ2-7,TRBV7-9,CASSRDRYEQYF
TRBJ1-2,TRBV5-6,CASSFSLGTGEWIYGYTF
TRBJ2-2,TRBV7-9,CASSTGLAELPTGELFF
TRBJ2-7,TRBV10-3,CAISDSGTSVAYEQYF
TRBJ2-6,TRBV7-8,CASRHSKTGTGGEGANVLTF
TRBJ1-5,TRBV20-1,CSASTGMGSNQPQHF
TRBJ1-1,TRBV3-1,CASSRNPMGVNTEAFF
TRBJ2-1,TRBV12-3/TRBV12-4,CASRFETSGNREQFF
TRBJ2-7,TRBV27,CASSPSGVSSYEQYF
TRBJ2-1,TRBV10-3,CAISEGTSGSSSYNEQFF
TRBJ1-2,TRBV7-9,CASSLTLQGGYTF
TRBJ1-2,TRBV29-1,CSVGTGQRGYGYTF
TRBJ2-3,TRBV12-3/TRBV12-4,CASSLVGTPDTQYF
TRBJ2-3,TRBV20-1,CSASTRTSGADTQYF
TRBJ1-3,TRBV13,CASSPQGRGNTIYF
TRBJ1-2,TRBV7-4,CASSFRTDNYGYTF
TRBJ1-4,TRBV7-2,CASSWGLGKEKLFF
TRBJ1-3,TRBV20-1,CSAKAHGAHSGNTIYF
TRBJ2-2,TRBV6-2/TRBV6-3,CASSYREVTGELFF
TRBJ2-7,TRBV11-2,CASSSGQGRWEQYF
TRBJ2-7,TRBV6-5,CASSYSPTGVGEQYF
TRBJ2-3,TRBV20-1,CSAAPLATGTDTQYF
TRBJ1-2,TRBV7-4,CASRKTRDPYGYTF
TRBJ1-5,TRBV28,CASRETTSNQPQHF
TRBJ1-3,TRBV28,CASSQWYGESSGNTIYF
TRBJ2-1,TRBV6-2/TRBV6-3,CASSPIGQGARNEQFF
TRBJ1-4,TRBV7-2,CASSLALWHTDIPTNEKLFF
TRBJ2-1,TRBV7-2,CASSPRPRGSYNEQFF
TRBJ1-2,TRBV19,CASSIDGRRGELF
TRBJ2-2,TRBV12-3/TRBV12-4,CASSLALGGSVTGELFF
TRBJ2-2,TRBV27,CASWDTRPGELFF
TRBJ2-7,TRBV28,CASMRIGTYEQYF
TRBJ2-1,TRBV7-2,CASSLVTGEQFF
TRBJ1-1,TRBV19,CASFNTNTEAFF
TRBJ2-1,TRBV7-2,CASSLFSPTNHEQFF
TRBJ2-6,TRBV7-9,CAGTTGPLSGANVLTF
TRBJ1-1,TRBV12-3/TRBV12-4,CASSLTGDGARSFF
TRBJ1-5,TRBV12-3/TRBV12-4,CASSLATGGNQPQHF
TRBJ2-3,TRBV27,CASGYSGLAGGPTDTQYF
TRBJ2-1,TRBV7-3,CASSTTPGQVYNEQFF
TRBJ2-5,TRBV7-2,CASSSRVPRTAQETQYF
TRBJ1-5,TRBV19,CASTTHPAGRGDQPQHF
TRBJ1-1,TRBV7-9,CASSLTKEVTEAFF
TRBJ1-1,TRBV7-2,CASSLYRGNTEAFF
TRBJ1-6,TRBV6-2/TRBV6-3,CASRLDGNHSPLHF
TRBJ1-4,TRBV6-2/TRBV6-3,CASSDLSQGSHEKLFF
TRBJ2-3,TRBV28,CASSTGTSVADTQYF
TRBJ2-7,TRBV20-1,CSARHHRDEQYF
TRBJ2-5,TRBV7-6,CASSLGTGGSWETQYF
TRBJ2-1,TRBV6-2/TRBV6-3,CASRVSGSSYNEQFF
TRBJ1-1,TRBV12-3/TRBV12-4,CTSSSWTGNTEAFF